This T cell receptor (beta chain) is drawn from a study of T cells in Graves' hyperthyroidism and ophthalmopathy. Across the study: Peripheral blood was taken when the disease was first diagnosed, before any treatment began. Study conclusions and caveats: Ophthalmopathy, as predicted by the model, came a median 6.5 months after the prediction.

Turning to this clonotype: Its antigen is undetermined.

Isolation of PBMCs was performed on around 9.3 ml fresh peripheral blood. This CDR3 region has 14 residues. Germline V CDR1 and CDR2: DFQATT, SNEGSKA (reference sequence). The V end was cut by 2 bases, the J end by 4 bases, with 14 bases between. Researchers took RNA transcripts and amplified the TCR beta CDR3 regions from them. Using the HTBI primer set, a first-round RT-PCR was run on the TCR CDR3. TCRdb redid the calling of the multiplex PCR reads with MiXCR, one entry per CDR3 protein. The data hold hundreds of thousands of distinct CDR3 sequences, with 13% to 15% observed a single time. The rearrangement links TRBV20-1 to TRBJ2-5, with D possibly TRBD1 on 6 matching bases. The sequence derives from a woman aged 55-70 years with Graves' ophthalmopathy. Sequencing was carried out using blood. The CDR3 DNA is TGCAGTGCTAGATGGCTGGGGGCTCCAGAGACCCAGTACTTC. Translating it yields CSARWLGAPETQYF.